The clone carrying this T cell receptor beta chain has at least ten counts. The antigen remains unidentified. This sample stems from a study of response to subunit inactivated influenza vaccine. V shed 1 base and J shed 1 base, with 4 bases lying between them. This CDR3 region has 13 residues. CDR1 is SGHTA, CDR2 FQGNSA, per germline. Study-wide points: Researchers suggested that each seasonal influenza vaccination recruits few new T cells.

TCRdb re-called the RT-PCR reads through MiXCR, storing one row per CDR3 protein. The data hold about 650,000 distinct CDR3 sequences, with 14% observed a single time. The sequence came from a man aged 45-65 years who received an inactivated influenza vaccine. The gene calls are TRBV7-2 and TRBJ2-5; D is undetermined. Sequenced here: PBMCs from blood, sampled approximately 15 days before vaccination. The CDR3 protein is CASSLGVQETQYF. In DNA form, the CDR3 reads TGTGCCAGCAGCTTAGGGGTCCAAGAGACCCAGTACTTC.